The entry below describes one T cell receptor beta chain. Its antigen is unidentified. Only in-frame clones appear in the TCRdb table, and some are missing; sequencing was by immunoSEQ multiplex PCR. The sample carries about 160,000 clones, about 80% recorded once. This sample stems from a study of cytotoxic CD8 clonotypes in ibrutinib-treated CLL. Notes on the study in general: Clonality rose at ibrutinib response, held steady in sustained remission, and fell toward baseline at progression. Among the clonotypes, public ones were uncommon and contracted or held stable on treatment.

This CDR3 contains 16 residues. Per germline, CDR1 MGHRA and CDR2 YSYEKL. Trimming left V 0 bases short and J 2 bases short, with 11 bases between. J is TRBJ1-5 and V is TRBV4-1, with D hard to call. The sample in question was PBMCs, obtained after 12 months of ibrutinib treatment. The receptor was isolated from a human donor with chronic lymphocytic leukemia. The CDR3 DNA follows: TGCGCCAGCAGCCAAGAAAGCCGAAGCGGCAATCAGCCCCAGCATTTT. Its protein product is CASSQESRSGNQPQHF.